The 7 T cell receptor beta chains below come from one sample, sequenced in a study of T cells after yellow fever vaccination. TCRdb re-called the 5' RACE reads through MiXCR, storing one row per CDR3 protein. The repertoire consists of some 340,000 distinct CDR3 sequences, with about 10% occurring once and the leading ten covering about 3.5%. The sample was CD4+ T cells sorted from PBMCs, taken 45 days after the yellow fever booster vaccination. The source is a man younger than 35 who received the YFV17D yellow fever vaccine.

The J gene is TRBJ2-7, the V gene TRBV21-1. TRBV21-1 is a listed pseudogene. The CDR3 spans 12 residues. CDR3 in DNA: TGTGCCAGCAGCAAAGACTCCTACGAGCAGTACGTC. Translating gives CASSKDSYEQYV.

The chain combines TRBV3-1 with TRBJ1-5, with D possibly being TRBD1 (5 bases). The germline V and J ends were trimmed by 3 bases and 6 bases, with 9 bases remaining between them. The CDR3 is made up of 13 amino acids. CDR1 is LGHDT, CDR2 YNNKEL, per germline (reference sequence). CDR3 sequence: CASSHQGRQPQHF. As DNA, the CDR3 is TGTGCCAGCAGCCATCAGGGTCGTCAGCCCCAGCATTTT.

This clonotype was seen a few times. J is TRBJ1-2 and V is TRBV10-2; D unclear. Germline lookup yields CDR1 WSHSY and CDR2 SAAADI. V was clipped by 3 bases and J by 4 bases, with 9 bases between them. This CDR3 is built from 13 residues. CDR3 sequence reads: CASSDQGGYGYTF. DNA for the CDR3: TGCGCCAGCAGTGACCAAGGCGGCTATGGCTACACCTTC.

This sequence joins TRBV29-1 and TRBJ1-2; D gene unclear. The germline gives CDR1 SQVTM, CDR2 ANQGSEA. V lost 1 base, J lost 1 base, and 13 bases lay in between. This CDR3 contains 15 residues. The CDR3 loop is CSVEGNRDINYGYTF. The CDR3 DNA follows: TGCAGCGTTGAAGGCAACAGAGACATTAACTATGGCTACACCTTC.

The chain couples TRBV4-1 to TRBJ2-1; 10 bases match TRBD2. The CDR3 is 17 residues long. Germline CDR1 and CDR2: MGHRA and YSYEKL. V shed 2 bases, J shed 0 bases, and the junction held 4 bases outside the gene matches. The CDR3 region is CASSQRTSGSSYNEQFF. CDR3 DNA sequence: TGCGCCAGCAGCCAAAGGACTAGCGGAAGCTCCTACAATGAGCAGTTCTTC.

CDR3 residues: CASSLDRGRMAFF. Here the CDR3 DNA reads TGTGCCAGCAGCTTAGATCGCGGGAGGATGGCTTTCTTT. This chain joins TRBV11-2 and TRBJ1-1; D uncertain. Deletions cut 0 bases from V and 11 bases from J, with 13 bases between. Germline values: CDR1 SGHAT, CDR2 FQNNGV. CDR3 size: 13 residues.

Only a few counts were recorded for this clonotype. The chain joins TRBV3-1 to TRBJ2-1, with 8 bases lining up with TRBD1. The germline V gene encodes CDR1 LGHDT and CDR2 YNNKEL (reference sequence). The CDR3 consists of 15 residues. The ends lost 3 bases at V and 5 bases at J; junction bases unmatched: 6. The CDR3 DNA reads TGTGCCAGCAGCCACGGACTGGGACAGGACAATGAGCAGTTCTTC. Protein: CASSHGLGQDNEQFF.